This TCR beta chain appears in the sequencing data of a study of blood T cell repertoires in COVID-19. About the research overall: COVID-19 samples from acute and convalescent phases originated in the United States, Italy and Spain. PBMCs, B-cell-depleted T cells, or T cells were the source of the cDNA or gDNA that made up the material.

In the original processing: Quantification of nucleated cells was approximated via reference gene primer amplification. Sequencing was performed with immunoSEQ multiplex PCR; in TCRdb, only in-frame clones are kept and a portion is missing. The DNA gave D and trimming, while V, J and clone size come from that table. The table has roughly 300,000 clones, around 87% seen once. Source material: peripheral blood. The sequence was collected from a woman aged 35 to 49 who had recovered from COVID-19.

CDR3 DNA: TGTGCCAGCAGTGGCATACCGGGTTCGTACACTGAAGCTTTCTTT. Protein: CASSGIPGSYTEAFF. The chain combines TRBV9 with TRBJ1-1; D is undetermined. Germline V gives CDR1 SGDLS, CDR2 YYNGEE. Trimming removed 5 bases from V and 3 bases from J, with 17 bases in between. CDR3 length: 15 residues.